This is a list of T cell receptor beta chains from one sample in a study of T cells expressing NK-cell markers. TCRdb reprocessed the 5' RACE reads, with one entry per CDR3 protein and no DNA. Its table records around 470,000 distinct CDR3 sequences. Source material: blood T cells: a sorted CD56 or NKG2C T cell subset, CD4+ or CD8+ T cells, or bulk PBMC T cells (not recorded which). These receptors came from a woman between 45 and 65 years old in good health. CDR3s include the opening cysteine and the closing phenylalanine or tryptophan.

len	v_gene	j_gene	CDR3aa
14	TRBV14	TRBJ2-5	CASSQVEIGETQYF
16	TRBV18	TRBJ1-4	CASSPPGGARGEKLFF
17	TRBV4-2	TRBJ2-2	CASSQAPTWSNTGELFF
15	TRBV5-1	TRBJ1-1	CASSPAQGVNTEAFF
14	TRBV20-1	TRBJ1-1	CSAPDRTGNTEAFF
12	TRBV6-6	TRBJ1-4	CASSRANEKLFF
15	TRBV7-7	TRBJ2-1	CASSLGLAGVSEQFF
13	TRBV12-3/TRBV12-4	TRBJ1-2	CASSRTADYGYTF
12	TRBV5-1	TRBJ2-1	CASSLSSNEQFF
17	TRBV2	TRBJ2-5	CASSVLSSGLALATQYF
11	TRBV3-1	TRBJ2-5	CASSGLSTQYF
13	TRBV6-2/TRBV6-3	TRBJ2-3	CASMVRGTDTQYF
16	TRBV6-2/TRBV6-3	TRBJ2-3	CASSYRGTGYADTQYF
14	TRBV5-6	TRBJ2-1	CASSKGQGGDEQFF
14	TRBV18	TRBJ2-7	CASSHTPFPYEQYF
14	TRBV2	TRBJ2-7	CASSPGLAGSGQYF
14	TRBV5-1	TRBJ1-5	CASSFFQGGQPQHF
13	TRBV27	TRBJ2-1	CASRDREYNEQFF
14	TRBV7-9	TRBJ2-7	CASGRQGIPYEQYF
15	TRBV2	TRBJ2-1	CASRPSAGWFGEQFF
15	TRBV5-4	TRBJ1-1	CASSLGRVANTEAFF
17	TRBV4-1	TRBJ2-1	CASSQDRAGTFYNEQFF
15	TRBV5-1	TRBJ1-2	CASSLGRNANYGYTF
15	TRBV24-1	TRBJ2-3	CATSWAGDPTDTQYF
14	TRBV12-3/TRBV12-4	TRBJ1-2	CASSDTRAYYGYTF
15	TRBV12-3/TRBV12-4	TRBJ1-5	CASSLSGGAWQPQHF
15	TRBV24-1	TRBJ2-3	CATSDPRSATDTQYF
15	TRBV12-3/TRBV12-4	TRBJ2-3	CASSLWASARNTQYF
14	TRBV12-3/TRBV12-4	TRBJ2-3	CASSLAAGTDTQYF